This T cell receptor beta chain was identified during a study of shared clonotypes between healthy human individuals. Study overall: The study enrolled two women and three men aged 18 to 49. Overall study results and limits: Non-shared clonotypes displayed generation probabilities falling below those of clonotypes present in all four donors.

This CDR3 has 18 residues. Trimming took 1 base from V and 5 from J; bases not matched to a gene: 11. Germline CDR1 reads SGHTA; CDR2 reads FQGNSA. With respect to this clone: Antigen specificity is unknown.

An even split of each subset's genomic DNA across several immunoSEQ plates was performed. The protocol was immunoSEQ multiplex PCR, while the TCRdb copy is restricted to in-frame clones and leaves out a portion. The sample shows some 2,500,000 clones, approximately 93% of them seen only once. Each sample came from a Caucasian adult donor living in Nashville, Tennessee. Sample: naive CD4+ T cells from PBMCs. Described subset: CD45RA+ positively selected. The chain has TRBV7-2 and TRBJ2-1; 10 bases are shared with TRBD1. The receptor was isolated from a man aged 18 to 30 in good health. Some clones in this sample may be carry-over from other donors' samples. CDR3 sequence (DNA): TGTGCCAGCAGCTTAGTCCGGTCCGGACAGGGGGGGGACAATGAGCAGTTCTTC. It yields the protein CASSLVRSGQGGDNEQFF.